One and the same sample provided the 12 T cell receptor beta chains below, sequenced in a study of blood T cell repertoires in COVID-19. Measured with immunoSEQ multiplex PCR; TCRdb has only the in-frame clones, and not every one. The sample carries roughly 220,000 clones, over 75% recorded once. The sample comprised PBMCs or T cells enriched from blood (not recorded which). These TCRs come from a man aged 25 to 40 with acute COVID-19.

The chain uses TRBV10-1 and TRBJ1-3; D gene unclear. With 5 bases removed from V and 2 bases from J, the gap between germline ends came to 10 bases. This CDR3 region has 14 residues. The germline gives CDR1 WNHNN, CDR2 SYGVQD (reference sequence). The CDR3 sequence: CASSRGSAGNTIYF. CDR3 coding DNA: TGCGCCAGCAGTCGGGGATCGGCTGGAAACACCATATATTTT.

The rearrangement joins TRBV28 to TRBJ1-2, with D perhaps TRBD1 (5 bases). Germline lookup yields CDR1 MDHEN and CDR2 SYDVKM. CDR3 length: 14 amino acids. The V and J ends lost 7 bases and 0 bases respectively, with 12 bases between them. The CDR3 reads CASIDGGANYGYTF. In DNA, the CDR3 is TGTGCCAGCATCGATGGGGGGGCTAACTATGGCTACACCTTC.

The V call is TRBV9, the J call TRBJ2-7, with TRBD1 as a possible D gene (5 bases). The CDR3 has 15 residues. Trimming took off 0 bases at V and 5 bases at J, with 15 bases between the two ends. Per germline, CDR1 SGDLS and CDR2 YYNGEE. The CDR3 sequence is CASSVGKGWVNEQYF. As DNA, the CDR3 is TGTGCCAGCAGCGTAGGCAAGGGGTGGGTCAACGAGCAGTACTTC.

With respect to this clone: In the same sample, other DNA sequences code for this CDR3. J is TRBJ1-1 and V is TRBV5-1, with D uncertain. Germline CDR1 and CDR2: SGHRS and YFSETQ. CDR3 length: 13 residues. The V gene lost 0 bases and the J gene lost 1 base, with 4 bases spanning the gap. The DNA of the CDR3 is TGCGCCAGCAGCTTGGCAGGGAACACTGAAGCTTTCTTT. Translation gives CASSLAGNTEAFF.

This clone turned up a few times. V and J are TRBV5-4 and TRBJ1-2; D remains unclear. The CDR3 contains 12 residues. With 9 bases removed from V and 8 bases from J, the gap between germline ends came to 17 bases. Germline CDR1 reads SGHNT; CDR2 reads YYREEE (reference sequence). In DNA, the CDR3 is TGTGCCACTACCCTAGAGGCGAGGGGCTACACCTTC. This codes for CATTLEARGYTF. Full variable domain (remainder filled in from reference TRBV5-4 and TRBJ1-2): ETGVTQSPTHLIKTRGQQVTLRCSSQSGHNTVSWYQQALGQGPQFIFQYYREEENGRGNFPPRFSGLQFPNYSSELNVNALELDDSALYLCATTLEARGYTFGSGTRLTVV.

The J gene is TRBJ2-5, the V gene TRBV2; 11 positions agree with TRBD1. The CDR3 has 13 residues. The trim removed 8 bases at V and 3 bases at J, leaving 2 bases unmatched. CDR1 and CDR2 from the germline V gene are SNHLY and FYNNEI. The CDR3 is CASRTGGEETQYF. The CDR3 DNA reads TGTGCCAGCCGGACAGGGGGCGAAGAGACCCAGTACTTC. The full variable domain, with the rest looked up from reference TRBV2 and TRBJ2-5, is EPEVTQTPSHQVTQMGQEVILRCVPISNHLYFYWYRQILGQKVEFLVSFYNNEISEKSEIFDDQFSVERPDGSNFTLKIRSTKLEDSAMYFCASRTGGEETQYFGPGTRLLVL.

The chain joins TRBV6-5 to TRBJ1-5; TRBD1 might be the D (5 bases). This CDR3 region has 15 residues. Trimming took 2 bases from V and 1 from J, leaving 9 bases between them. The germline gives CDR1 MNHEY, CDR2 SVGAGI. The CDR3 loop is CASSYQQGSNQPQHF. In nucleotides, the CDR3 is TGTGCCAGCAGTTACCAGCAGGGAAGCAATCAGCCCCAGCATTTT.

The chain recombines TRBV6-5 with TRBJ1-2; maybe TRBD1 (5 bases). This CDR3 comprises 12 residues. With 9 bases removed from V and 8 bases from J, the gap between germline ends came to 16 bases. Germline lookup yields CDR1 MNHEY and CDR2 SVGAGI. CDR3 nucleotide sequence: TGTGCCAGATTCCGGGAGGGGAACGGCTACACCTTC. Encoded protein: CARFREGNGYTF.

The sample holds one count of this clone. The chain has TRBV7-9 and TRBJ1-2; possible D gene TRBD1, 6 bases. Per germline, CDR1 SEHNR and CDR2 FQNEAQ (reference sequence). Trimming shortened V by 5 bases and J by 5 bases, and 15 bases separated the two germline ends. The CDR3 totals 14 residues. CDR3 nucleotide sequence: TGTGCCAGCAGCCAGGGTGGACAGCCATATGGCTACACCTTC. Its translation: CASSQGGQPYGYTF.

For this clone: This may arise from a read error, as a much more abundant clone is one base away. This chain uses TRBV5-1 with TRBJ2-5; 11 nucleotides match TRBD2. The CDR3 spans 15 residues. V dropped 0 bases and J dropped 4; count of bases not matched to a gene: 2. CDR1 is SGHRS, CDR2 YFSETQ, per germline. DNA for the CDR3: TGCGCCAGCAGCTTGGTAGCGGGGGGGCGAGAGACCCAGTACTTC. It codes for CASSLVAGGRETQYF. Based on the CDR3 plus reference TRBV5-1 and TRBJ2-5, the full variable domain is KAGVTQTPRYLIKTRGQQVTLSCSPISGHRSVSWYQQTPGQGLQFLFEYFSETQRNKGNFPGRFSGRQFSNSRSEMNVSTLELGDSALYLCASSLVAGGRETQYFGPGTRLLVL.

As for this clone: The junction departs from germline at one end; a sequencing error may be responsible. The V call is TRBV12-3 or TRBV12-4, the J call TRBJ2-5; D gene uncertain. The CDR3 runs 10 residues. Written as DNA, the CDR3 is TGTGCCAGCAGTTTCCGGAGTTTGAACTTC. As protein: CASSFRSLNF.

V usage is TRBV14 and J usage is TRBJ2-2; the match to TRBD1 covers 9 bases. The CDR3 covers 15 residues. J gave up 5 bases and V 4 bases, and 5 bases lay outside the gene matches. Per germline, CDR1 SGHDN and CDR2 FVKESK. CDR3 coding DNA: TGTGCCAGCAGCCTCACAGGGGGCGCAACCGGGGAGCTGTTTTTT. This gives the protein CASSLTGGATGELFF. The full variable domain, in which reference TRBV14 and TRBJ2-2 provide the parts outside the CDR3, is EAGVTQFPSHSVIEKGQTVTLRCDPISGHDNLYWYRRVMGKEIKFLLHFVKESKQDESGMPNNRFLAERTGGTYSTLKVQPAELEDSGVYFCASSLTGGATGELFFGEGSRLTVL.